The text below deals with one T cell receptor beta chain. This sample was included in a study of shared clonotypes between healthy human individuals. The CDR3 loop spans 13 amino acids. Looked up from germline, CDR1 is SGHVS and CDR2 is FNYEAQ. Trimming took off 1 base at V and 4 bases at J, with 7 bases between the two ends. This table comes from immunoSEQ multiplex PCR, and its TCRdb copy is limited to in-frame clones, with some not included. Of more than 500,000 clones listed, more than 95% were seen once; the top ten hold approximately 0.067%. This chain links TRBV7-6 with TRBJ2-5; D gene unclear. Sequencing was carried out using naive CD4+ T cells sorted from blood. This sample's subset: CD45RA+ positively selected. This TCR derives from a woman aged 25 to 39 in good health. This CDR3 is CASSLVLVETQYF. CDR3 bases: TGTGCCAGCAGCTTAGTGTTGGTAGAGACCCAGTACTTC.